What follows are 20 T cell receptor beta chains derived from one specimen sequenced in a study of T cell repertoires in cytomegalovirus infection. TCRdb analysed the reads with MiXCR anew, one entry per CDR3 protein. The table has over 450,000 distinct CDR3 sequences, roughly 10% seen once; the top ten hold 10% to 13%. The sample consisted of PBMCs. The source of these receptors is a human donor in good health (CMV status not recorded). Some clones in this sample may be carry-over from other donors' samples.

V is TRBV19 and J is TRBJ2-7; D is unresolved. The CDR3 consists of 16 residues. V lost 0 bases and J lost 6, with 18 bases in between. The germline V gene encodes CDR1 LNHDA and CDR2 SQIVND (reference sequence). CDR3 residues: CASSIDTVPSPAEQYF. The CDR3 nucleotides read TGTGCCAGTAGTATAGACACGGTGCCTTCCCCCGCCGAGCAGTACTTC. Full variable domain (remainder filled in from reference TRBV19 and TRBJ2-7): DGGITQSPKYLFRKEGQNVTLSCEQNLNHDAMYWYRQDPGQGLRLIYYSQIVNDFQKGDIAEGYSVSREKKESFPLTVTSAQKNPTAFYLCASSIDTVPSPAEQYFGPGTRLTVT.

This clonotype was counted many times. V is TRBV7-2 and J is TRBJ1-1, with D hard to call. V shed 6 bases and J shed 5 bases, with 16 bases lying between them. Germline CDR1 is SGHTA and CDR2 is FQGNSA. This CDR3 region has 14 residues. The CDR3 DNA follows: TGTGCCAGCAGAAAACAGAGGGTAGGGACTGAAGCTTTCTTT. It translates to CASRKQRVGTEAFF. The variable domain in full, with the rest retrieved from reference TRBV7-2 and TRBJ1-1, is GAGVSQSPSNKVTEKGKDVELRCDPISGHTALYWYRQSLGQGLEFLIYFQGNSAPDKSGLPSDRFSAERTGGSVSTLTIQRTQQEDSAVYLCASRKQRVGTEAFFGQGTRLTVV.

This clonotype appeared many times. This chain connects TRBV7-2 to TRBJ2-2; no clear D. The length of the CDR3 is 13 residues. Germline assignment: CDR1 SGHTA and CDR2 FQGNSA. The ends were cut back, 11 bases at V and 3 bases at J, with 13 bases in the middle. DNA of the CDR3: TGTGCCTGGGAAGAGATCGACACCGGGGAGCTGTTTTTT. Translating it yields CAWEEIDTGELFF.

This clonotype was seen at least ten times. CDR3 DNA sequence: TGTGCCAGCCGTACCGGGGAGCTGTTTTTT. This codes for CASRTGELFF. The V call is TRBV7-3, the J call TRBJ2-2; no firm D call. From germline, CDR1 is SGHTA and CDR2 FQGTGA. The CDR3 length is 10 residues. V lost 8 bases to trimming and J lost 5 bases, with 3 bases between them.

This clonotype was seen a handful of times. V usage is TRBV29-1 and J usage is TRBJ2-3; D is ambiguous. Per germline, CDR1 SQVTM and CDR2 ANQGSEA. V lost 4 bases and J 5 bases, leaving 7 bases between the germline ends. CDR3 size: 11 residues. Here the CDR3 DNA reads TGCAGCGTTGGACCCGGAGATACGCAGTATTTT. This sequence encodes CSVGPGDTQYF.

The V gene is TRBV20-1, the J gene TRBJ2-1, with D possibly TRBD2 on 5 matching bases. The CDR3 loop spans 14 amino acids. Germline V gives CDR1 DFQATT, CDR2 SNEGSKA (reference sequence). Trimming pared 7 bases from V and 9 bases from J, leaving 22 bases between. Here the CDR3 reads CSVSEGDPIIEQFF. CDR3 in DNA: TGCAGTGTCAGCGAGGGAGATCCAATTATTGAGCAGTTCTTC.

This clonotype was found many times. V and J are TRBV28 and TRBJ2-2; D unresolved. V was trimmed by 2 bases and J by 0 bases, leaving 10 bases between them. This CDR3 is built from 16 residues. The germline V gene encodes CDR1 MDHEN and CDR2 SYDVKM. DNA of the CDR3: TGTGCCAGCAGTTTAGTACTCTGGGCGAACACCGGGGAGCTGTTTTTT. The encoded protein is CASSLVLWANTGELFF. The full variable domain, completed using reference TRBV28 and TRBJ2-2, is DVKVTQSSRYLVKRTGEKVFLECVQDMDHENMFWYRQDPGLGLRLIYFSYDVKMKEKGDIPEGYSVSREKKERFSLILESASTNQTSMYLCASSLVLWANTGELFFGEGSRLTVL.

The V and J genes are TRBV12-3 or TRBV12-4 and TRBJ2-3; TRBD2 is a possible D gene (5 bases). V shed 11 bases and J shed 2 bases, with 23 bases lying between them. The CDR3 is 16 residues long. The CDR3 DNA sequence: TGTGCCGCTAGCCCGTCCCAAGGTCCCATCACAGATACGCAGTATTTT. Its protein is CAASPSQGPITDTQYF.

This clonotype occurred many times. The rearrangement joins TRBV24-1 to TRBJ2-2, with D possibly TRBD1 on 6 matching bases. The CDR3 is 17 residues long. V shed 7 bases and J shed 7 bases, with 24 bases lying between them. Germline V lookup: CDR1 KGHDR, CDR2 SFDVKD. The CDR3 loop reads CATRRYPDRRRNGELFF. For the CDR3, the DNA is TGTGCCACCAGAAGGTACCCCGACAGGCGGCGGAACGGGGAGCTGTTTTTT.

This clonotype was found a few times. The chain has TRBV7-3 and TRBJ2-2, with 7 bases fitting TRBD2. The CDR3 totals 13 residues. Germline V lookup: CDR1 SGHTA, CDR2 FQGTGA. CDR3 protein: CATGEGNTGELFF. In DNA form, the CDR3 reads TGTGCTACCGGGGAGGGAAACACCGGGGAGCTGTTTTTT.

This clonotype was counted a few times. The CDR3 spells CASYPSPNTEAFF. Written as DNA, the CDR3 is TGCGCCAGCTATCCCTCTCCGAACACTGAAGCTTTCTTT. The chain uses TRBV5-1 and TRBJ1-1; no clear D gene. The CDR3 consists of 13 residues. Germline V CDR1 and CDR2: SGHRS, YFSETQ. The V and J ends lost 7 bases and 1 base respectively, with 11 bases between them.

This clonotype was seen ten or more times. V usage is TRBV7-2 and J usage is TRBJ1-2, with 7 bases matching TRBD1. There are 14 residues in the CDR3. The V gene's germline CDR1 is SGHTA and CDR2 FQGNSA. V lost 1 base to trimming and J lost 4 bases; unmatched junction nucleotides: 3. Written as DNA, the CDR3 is TGTGCCAGCAGCTTAGACAGGGGATTCTATGGCTACACCTTC. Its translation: CASSLDRGFYGYTF. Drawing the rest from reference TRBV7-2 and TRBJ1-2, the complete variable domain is GAGVSQSPSNKVTEKGKDVELRCDPISGHTALYWYRQSLGQGLEFLIYFQGNSAPDKSGLPSDRFSAERTGGSVSTLTIQRTQQEDSAVYLCASSLDRGFYGYTFGSGTRLTVV.

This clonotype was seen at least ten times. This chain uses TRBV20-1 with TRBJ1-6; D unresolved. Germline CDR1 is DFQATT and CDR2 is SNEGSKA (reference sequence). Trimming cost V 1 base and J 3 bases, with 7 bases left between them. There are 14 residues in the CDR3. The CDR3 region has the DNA TGCAGTGCTAGAGCGACGGACTATAATTCACCCCTCCACTTT. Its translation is CSARATDYNSPLHF.

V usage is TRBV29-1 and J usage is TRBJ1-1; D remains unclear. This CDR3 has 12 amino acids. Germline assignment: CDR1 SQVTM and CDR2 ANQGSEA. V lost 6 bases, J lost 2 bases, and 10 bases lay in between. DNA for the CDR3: TGCAGCGTGTCGACAACCAACACTGAAGCTTTCTTT. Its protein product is CSVSTTNTEAFF.

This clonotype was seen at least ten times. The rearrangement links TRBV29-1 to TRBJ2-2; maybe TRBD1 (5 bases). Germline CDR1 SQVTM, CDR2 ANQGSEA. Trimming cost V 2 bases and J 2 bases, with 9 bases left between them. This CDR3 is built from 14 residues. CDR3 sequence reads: CSVERGINTGELFF. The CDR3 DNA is TGCAGCGTTGAAAGGGGAATCAACACCGGGGAGCTGTTTTTT.

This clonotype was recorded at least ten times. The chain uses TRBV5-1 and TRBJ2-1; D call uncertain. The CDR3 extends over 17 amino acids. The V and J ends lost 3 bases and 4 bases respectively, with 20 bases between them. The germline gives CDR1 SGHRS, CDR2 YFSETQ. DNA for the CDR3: TGCGCCAGCAGCTCCCTAGGTATGAGTGGGGTATACAATGAGCAGTTCTTC. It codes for CASSSLGMSGVYNEQFF.

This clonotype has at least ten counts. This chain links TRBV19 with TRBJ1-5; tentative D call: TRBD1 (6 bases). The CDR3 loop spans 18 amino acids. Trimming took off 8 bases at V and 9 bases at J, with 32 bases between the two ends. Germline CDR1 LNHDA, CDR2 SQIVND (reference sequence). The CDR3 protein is CASRTPGSYDRRVPPQHF. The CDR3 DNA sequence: TGTGCCAGTCGAACCCCCGGCTCGTACGACAGGCGAGTTCCGCCCCAGCATTTT.

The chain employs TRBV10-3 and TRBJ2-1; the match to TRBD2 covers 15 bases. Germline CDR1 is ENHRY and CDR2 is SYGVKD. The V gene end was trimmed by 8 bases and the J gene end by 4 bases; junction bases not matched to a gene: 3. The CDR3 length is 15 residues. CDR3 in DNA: TGTGCCATCGGCGGGACTAGCGGGGGGTACAATGAGCAGTTCTTC. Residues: CAIGGTSGGYNEQFF.

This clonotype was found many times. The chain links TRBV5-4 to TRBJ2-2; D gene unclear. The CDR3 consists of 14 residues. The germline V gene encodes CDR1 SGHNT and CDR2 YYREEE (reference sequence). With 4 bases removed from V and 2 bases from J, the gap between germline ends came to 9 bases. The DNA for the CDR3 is TGTGCCAGCAGCCGAAAGCCTAACACCGGGGAGCTGTTTTTT. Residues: CASSRKPNTGELFF.

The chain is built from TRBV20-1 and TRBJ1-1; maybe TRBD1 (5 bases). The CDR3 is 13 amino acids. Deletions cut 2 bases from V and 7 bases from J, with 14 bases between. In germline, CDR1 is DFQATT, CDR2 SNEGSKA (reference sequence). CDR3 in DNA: TGCAGTGCTAGATCCGGGAACGGGGGTGAAGCTTTCTTT. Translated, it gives CSARSGNGGEAFF.